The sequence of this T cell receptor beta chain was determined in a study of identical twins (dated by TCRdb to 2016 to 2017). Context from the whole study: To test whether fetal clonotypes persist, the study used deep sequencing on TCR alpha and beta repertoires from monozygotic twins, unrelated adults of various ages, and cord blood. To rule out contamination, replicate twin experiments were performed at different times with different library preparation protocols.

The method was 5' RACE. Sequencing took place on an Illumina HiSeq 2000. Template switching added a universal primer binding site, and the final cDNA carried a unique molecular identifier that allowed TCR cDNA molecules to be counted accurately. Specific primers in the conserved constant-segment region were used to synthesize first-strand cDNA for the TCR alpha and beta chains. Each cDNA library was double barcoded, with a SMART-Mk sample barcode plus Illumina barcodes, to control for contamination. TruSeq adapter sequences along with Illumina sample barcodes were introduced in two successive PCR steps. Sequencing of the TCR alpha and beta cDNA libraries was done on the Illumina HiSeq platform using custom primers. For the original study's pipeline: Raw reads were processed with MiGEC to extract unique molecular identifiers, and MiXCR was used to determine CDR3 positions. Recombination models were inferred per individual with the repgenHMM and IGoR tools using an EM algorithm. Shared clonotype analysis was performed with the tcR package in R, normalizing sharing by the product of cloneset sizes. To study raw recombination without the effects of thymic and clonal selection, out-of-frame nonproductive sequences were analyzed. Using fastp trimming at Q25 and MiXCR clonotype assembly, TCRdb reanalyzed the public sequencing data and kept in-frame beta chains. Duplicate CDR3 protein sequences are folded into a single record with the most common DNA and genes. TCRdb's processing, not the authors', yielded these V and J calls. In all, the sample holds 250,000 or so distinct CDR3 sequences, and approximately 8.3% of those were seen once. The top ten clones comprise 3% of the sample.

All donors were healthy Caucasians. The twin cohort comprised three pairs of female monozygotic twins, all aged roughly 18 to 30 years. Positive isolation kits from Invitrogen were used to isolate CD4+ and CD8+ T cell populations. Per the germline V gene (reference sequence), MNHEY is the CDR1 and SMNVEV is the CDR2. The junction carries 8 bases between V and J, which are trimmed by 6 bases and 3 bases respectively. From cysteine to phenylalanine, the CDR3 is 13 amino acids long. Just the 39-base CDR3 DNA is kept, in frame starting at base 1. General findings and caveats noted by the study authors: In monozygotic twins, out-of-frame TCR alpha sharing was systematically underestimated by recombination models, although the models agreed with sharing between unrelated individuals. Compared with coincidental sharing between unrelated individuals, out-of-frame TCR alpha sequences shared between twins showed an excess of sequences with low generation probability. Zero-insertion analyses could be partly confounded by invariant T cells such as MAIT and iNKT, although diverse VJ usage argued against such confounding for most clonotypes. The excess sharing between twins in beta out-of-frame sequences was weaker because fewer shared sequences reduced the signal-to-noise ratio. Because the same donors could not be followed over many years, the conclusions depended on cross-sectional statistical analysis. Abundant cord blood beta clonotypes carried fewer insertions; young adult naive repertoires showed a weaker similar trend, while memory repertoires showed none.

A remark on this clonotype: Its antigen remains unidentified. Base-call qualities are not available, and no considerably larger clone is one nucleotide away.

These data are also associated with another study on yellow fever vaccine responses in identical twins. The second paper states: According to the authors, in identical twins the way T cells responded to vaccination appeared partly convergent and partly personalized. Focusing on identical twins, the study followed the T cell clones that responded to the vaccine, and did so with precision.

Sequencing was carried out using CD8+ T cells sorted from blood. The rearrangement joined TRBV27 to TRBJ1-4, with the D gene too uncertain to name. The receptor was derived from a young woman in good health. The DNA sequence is TGTGCCAGCAGCTACGGGGCTAATGAAAAACTGTTTTTT. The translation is CASSYGANEKLFF.